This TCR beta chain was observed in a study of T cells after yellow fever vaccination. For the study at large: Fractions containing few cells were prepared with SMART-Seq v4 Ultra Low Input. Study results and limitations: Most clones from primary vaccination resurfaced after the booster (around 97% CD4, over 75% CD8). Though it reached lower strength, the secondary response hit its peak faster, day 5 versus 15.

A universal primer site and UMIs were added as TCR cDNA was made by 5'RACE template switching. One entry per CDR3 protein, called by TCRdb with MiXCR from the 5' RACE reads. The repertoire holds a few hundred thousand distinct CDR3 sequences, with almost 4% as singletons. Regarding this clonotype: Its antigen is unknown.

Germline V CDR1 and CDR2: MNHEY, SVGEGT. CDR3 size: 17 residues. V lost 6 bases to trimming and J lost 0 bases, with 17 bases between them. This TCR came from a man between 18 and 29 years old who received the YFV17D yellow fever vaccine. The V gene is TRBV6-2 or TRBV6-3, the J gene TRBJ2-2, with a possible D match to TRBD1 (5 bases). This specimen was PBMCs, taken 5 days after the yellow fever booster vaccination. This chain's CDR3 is CASSSPDRTTNTGELFF. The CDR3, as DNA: TGTGCCAGCAGCTCTCCCGACCGGACAACGAACACCGGGGAGCTGTTTTTT.